What follows describes a single T cell receptor (beta chain). One end of the junction does not line up with germline, which may come from a read error. This entry belongs to a study of cytomegalovirus exposure and HLA in healthy donors. Background on the study: Early release data held 85 million or so unique TCRs from HLA-typed donors.

The PCR was carried out with 60 Vbeta primers and 13 Jbeta primers. The repertoire was sequenced with immunoSEQ multiplex PCR; TCRdb's copy has only in-frame clones and lacks some. The repertoire includes some 160,000 clones, roughly 80% of them detected once, and 2% to 2.5% sits in the top ten. Healthy people donating bone marrow made up the donors. CDR1 and CDR2 (germline): SNHLY, FYNNEI. The CDR3 spans 15 residues. J is TRBJ1-5 and V is TRBV2; 8 bases match TRBD1. The sample consisted of PBMCs. The origin of this receptor is a man in his 60s in good health and CMV-seronegative. The CDR3 loop reads CASSAGQGSNQPQNF. The DNA for the CDR3 is TGTGCCAGCAGTGCCGGACAGGGTAGCAATCAGCCCCAGAATTTT.